This entry lists 18 T cell receptor beta chains sequenced from one sample in a study of T cells in localized non-small cell lung cancer. Produced via immunoSEQ multiplex PCR; TCRdb's table is partial and in-frame only. The profile shows over 70,000 clones, roughly 88% of them singletons. Sequenced material: PBMCs, taken before any cancer treatment. The receptors originated from a woman aged 40-70 years with stage II squamous cell lung carcinoma.

The rearrangement links TRBV5-1 to TRBJ2-7, with 9 bases matching TRBD2. This CDR3 region has 15 residues. Germline V CDR1 and CDR2: SGHRS, YFSETQ. V shed 5 bases, J shed 1 base, and the junction held 7 bases outside the gene matches. Here the CDR3 reads CASRRSGGLSYEQYF. In DNA form, the CDR3 reads TGCGCCAGCAGACGAAGCGGGGGGCTGTCCTACGAGCAGTACTTC.

This rearrangement joins TRBV2 to TRBJ1-1; D gene uncertain. The CDR3 contains 11 residues. CDR1 SNHLY and CDR2 FYNNEI come from the germline V gene. The V end was cut by 7 bases, the J end by 3 bases, with 6 bases between. This chain's CDR3 is CASTTYTEAFF. The DNA of the CDR3 is TGTGCCAGCACTACATACACTGAAGCTTTCTTT. The variable domain in full, completed from reference TRBV2 and TRBJ1-1, reads EPEVTQTPSHQVTQMGQEVILRCVPISNHLYFYWYRQILGQKVEFLVSFYNNEISEKSEIFDDQFSVERPDGSNFTLKIRSTKLEDSAMYFCASTTYTEAFFGQGTRLTVV.

This clone was detected only a few times. The CDR3 nucleotides are TGTGCCAGCAGCTTAGGGCCACGGGGGGGGAATGAGCAGTTCTTC. Protein sequence: CASSLGPRGGNEQFF. The chain employs TRBV7-8 and TRBJ2-1; 8 positions match TRBD2. With V trimmed by 1 base and J by 7 bases, 6 bases remained unmatched. CDR1 SGHVS and CDR2 FQNEAQ come from the germline V gene. The CDR3 extends over 15 amino acids.

This clone was observed once. This sequence joins TRBV12-5 and TRBJ2-1, with 8 bases lining up with TRBD2. J was trimmed by 1 base and V by 6 bases; bases with no gene match: 5. In germline, CDR1 is LGHNT, CDR2 FRNRAP. This CDR3 has 15 amino acids. CDR3 loop: CASGPSGRSYNEQFF. CDR3 DNA: TGTGCTAGTGGACCAAGCGGGAGATCCTACAATGAGCAGTTCTTC.

This chain links TRBV11-3 with TRBJ2-1, with 10 bases aligning to TRBD2. The CDR3 spans 15 residues. The V gene end was trimmed by 5 bases and the J gene end by 5 bases; junction bases not matched to a gene: 6. Germline V lookup: CDR1 SGHNT, CDR2 YENEEA. CDR3 sequence (DNA): TGTGCCAGCAGCCGCGGGACTAGCGCCAACAATGAGCAGTTCTTC. Encoded protein: CASSRGTSANNEQFF.

The CDR3 DNA is TGTGCCAGTAGTCGGAACCCCGGACTAGCGGCCCGCGAGCAGTACTTC. Translating it yields CASSRNPGLAAREQYF. The chain uses TRBV19 and TRBJ2-7; 10 bases align to TRBD2. The germline gives CDR1 LNHDA, CDR2 SQIVND (reference sequence). The CDR3 totals 16 residues. After removal of 5 bases from V and 6 bases from J, the junction contained 13 bases not matched to a gene.

The chain recombines TRBV5-1 with TRBJ2-7; D unresolved. V shed 0 bases and J shed 12 bases, with 13 bases lying between them. This CDR3 contains 12 residues. The V gene's germline CDR1 is SGHRS and CDR2 YFSETQ. As DNA, the CDR3 is TGCGCCAGCAGCTTGGCCACAGTTCAGTGGTACTTC. It codes for CASSLATVQWYF.

The chain is built from TRBV27 and TRBJ2-2; 12 bases fit TRBD2. This CDR3 is built from 15 residues. Germline CDR1 reads MNHEY; CDR2 reads SMNVEV (reference sequence). Trimming took 6 bases from V and 7 from J; bases not matched to a gene: 6. In nucleotides, the CDR3 is TGTGCCAGCAGCCGGACTAGCGGGGCAGGCGGGGAGCTGTTTTTT. Its translation: CASSRTSGAGGELFF.

The DNA for the CDR3 is TGTGCCAGCAGCCCAAGGGGGGGGACTCACTATGGCTACACCTTC. Translation gives CASSPRGGTHYGYTF. J is TRBJ1-2 and V is TRBV7-8, with a tentative D call TRBD1 (6 bases). The germline CDR1 and CDR2 sequences are SGHVS and FQNEAQ. This CDR3 comprises 15 residues. The V end was cut by 5 bases, the J end by 3 bases, with 16 bases between.

This clone appeared once. The rearrangement uses TRBV4-1 and TRBJ1-4; 7 bases align to TRBD1. This CDR3 comprises 15 residues. Germline V gene sequence: CDR1 MGHRA, CDR2 YSYEKL. V shed 2 bases and J 5 bases; nucleotides not matched to a gene: 5. This chain's CDR3 is CASSQLGTVNEKLFF. Written as DNA, the CDR3 is TGCGCCAGCAGCCAACTAGGGACAGTGAATGAAAAACTGTTTTTT.

This chain uses TRBV4-1 with TRBJ1-3; 7 nucleotides line up with TRBD1. Germline-derived CDR1 and CDR2 are MGHRA and YSYEKL. Losses at the gene ends were 4 bases for V and 0 bases for J; bases not matched to a gene: 9. The length of the CDR3 is 17 residues. The chain's CDR3 is CASSLPGTDFSGNTIYF. DNA for the CDR3: TGCGCCAGCAGCCTTCCCGGGACAGACTTCTCTGGAAACACCATATATTTT.

The chain uses TRBV6-5 and TRBJ2-5; 9 positions agree with TRBD1. Trimming removed 0 bases from V and 7 bases from J; junction bases left unmatched: 3. Looked up from germline, CDR1 is MNHEY and CDR2 is SVGAGI. This CDR3 is built from 14 residues. The CDR3 protein is CASSYSSTGGTQYF. CDR3 nucleotide sequence: TGTGCCAGCAGTTACTCGTCGACAGGGGGGACCCAGTACTTC.

This clone is a singleton in its sample. The chain combines TRBV25-1 with TRBJ2-7; 8 nucleotides match TRBD2. The length of the CDR3 is 13 residues. V trimming: 8 bases; J trimming: 6 bases; junction bases outside the gene matches: 9. Germline values: CDR1 MGHDK, CDR2 SYGVNS. This chain's CDR3 is CASSRPGGGEQYF. In nucleotides, the CDR3 is TGTGCCAGCTCCCGCCCCGGGGGGGGCGAGCAGTACTTC.

The genes are TRBV18 and TRBJ1-1; D remains ambiguous. V was trimmed by 1 base and J by 4 bases, leaving 10 bases between them. The CDR3 sequence is 14 residues long. From germline, CDR1 is KGHSH and CDR2 LQKENI. Written as DNA, the CDR3 is TGTGCCAGCTCACCACGAGTAGCGGGCACTGAAGCTTTCTTT. Translated, it gives CASSPRVAGTEAFF.

A single count supports this clone. V is TRBV10-1 and J is TRBJ2-2; D unresolved. Between the trimmed V and J ends, which lost 6 bases and 0 bases, there was a span of 11 bases. From germline, CDR1 is WNHNN and CDR2 SYGVQD (reference sequence). The CDR3 is 15 residues long. The CDR3 sequence: CASRADTPNTGELFF. The CDR3 DNA reads as TGCGCCAGCAGAGCTGACACGCCGAACACCGGGGAGCTGTTTTTT.

The gene calls are TRBV5-6 and TRBJ2-1; D not certain. The CDR3 is made up of 13 amino acids. The germline V gene has CDR1 SGHDT and CDR2 YYEEEE. The V and J ends lost 6 bases and 4 bases respectively, with 11 bases between them. The CDR3 loop is CASTSQFYNEQFF. The CDR3 region has the DNA TGTGCCAGCACGTCGCAGTTTTACAATGAGCAGTTCTTC. The variable domain in full, completed from reference TRBV5-6 and TRBJ2-1, reads DAGVTQSPTHLIKTRGQQVTLRCSPKSGHDTVSWYQQALGQGPQFIFQYYEEEERQRGNFPDRFSGHQFPNYSSELNVNALLLGDSALYLCASTSQFYNEQFFGPGTRLTVL.

This clone is a singleton in its sample. V is TRBV5-1 and J is TRBJ2-5, with TRBD1 identical over 7 bases. Germline CDR1 and CDR2: SGHRS and YFSETQ. This CDR3 is 14 amino acids long. The J segment lost 5 bases and the V segment lost 4 bases, leaving 8 bases of the junction unmatched. The CDR3 loop is CASSARQGSETQYF. CDR3 nucleotides: TGCGCCAGCAGCGCCCGACAGGGAAGCGAGACCCAGTACTTC.

The chain uses TRBV19 and TRBJ2-6; either TRBD1 or TRBD2 may fit D (7 bases each). Germline loops: CDR1 LNHDA, CDR2 SQIVND (reference sequence). This CDR3 spans 18 amino acids. V lost 4 bases and J 1 base, leaving 17 bases between the germline ends. CDR3 nucleotide sequence: TGTGCCAGTAGTACTTTGGCCCAGGGGGGGTCTGGGGCCAACGTCCTGACTTTC. It yields the protein CASSTLAQGGSGANVLTF.